This T cell receptor beta chain was profiled in a study of CD8+ T cells in alopecia areata. Reverse transcription of extracted RNA yielded cDNA, which provided the sequencing template. Sequenced by immunoSEQ multiplex PCR; TCRdb stores in-frame clones only, minus some. The data hold 110,000 to 150,000 clones, with around 58% observed a single time. The CDR3 loop spans 12 amino acids. Material: CD4+ T cells sorted from blood, obtained at week 0. This receptor was identified in a human donor with alopecia areata. The chain links TRBV21-1 to TRBJ2-5; TRBD2 is taken as the D call from the table, unchecked against the DNA. TRBV21-1 is marked as a pseudogene. DNA of the CDR3: TGTGCCAGCACCCGGAGGCGGGAGACCCAGTACTTC. Protein product: CASTRRRETQYF.